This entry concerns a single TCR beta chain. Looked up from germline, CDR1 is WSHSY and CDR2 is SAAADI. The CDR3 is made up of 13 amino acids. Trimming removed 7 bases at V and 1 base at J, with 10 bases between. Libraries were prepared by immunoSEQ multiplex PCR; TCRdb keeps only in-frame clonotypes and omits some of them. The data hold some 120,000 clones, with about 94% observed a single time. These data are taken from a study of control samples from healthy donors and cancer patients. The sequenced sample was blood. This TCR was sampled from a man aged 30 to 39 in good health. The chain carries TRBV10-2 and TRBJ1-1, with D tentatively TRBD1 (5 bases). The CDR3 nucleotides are TGCGCCAGCACAGGGATTTCGAACACTGAAGCTTTCTTT. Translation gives CASTGISNTEAFF.